This is a list of T cell receptor beta chains from one sample in a study of cytomegalovirus exposure and HLA in healthy donors. Profiling relied on immunoSEQ multiplex PCR, and the TCRdb table lists in-frame clones only, not all of them. The data contain over 130,000 clones, roughly three quarters of them seen just once; the ten biggest clones take up around 1.6%. Sequencing was done on a sample of PBMCs. These TCRs come from a woman aged 25 to 39 in good health and CMV-seronegative. Both conserved end residues are part of each CDR3. Fields, in order: V gene, clone size, D gene, J gene, CDR3 DNA, CDR3 protein. The D gene is left open where the match is weak. For some rows the clone size is stated as once, few or many, or as a class when expanded; others skip it.

TRBV29-1,NA,TRBD1,TRBJ1-6,TGCAGCGTTTCCTCCGAGACAGGGCTATCACCCCTCCACTTT,CSVSSETGLSPLHF
TRBV19,once,TRBD1,TRBJ2-7,TGTGCCAGTTCCATAGAGAGCGGGACAGGGACCTACGAGCAGTACTTC,CASSIESGTGTYEQYF
TRBV4-1,NA,NA,TRBJ1-3,TGCGCCAGCAGCCAAGGTCGAACAGGGTATGGAAACACCATATATTTT,CASSQGRTGYGNTIYF
TRBV6-5,NA,TRBD1,TRBJ1-2,TGTGCCAGCAGCAACGACAGGGACTATGGCTACACCTTC,CASSNDRDYGYTF
TRBV19,few,NA,TRBJ1-2,TGTGCCAGTAGTATAGATCGTGCAGGGTCCTATGGCTACACCTTC,CASSIDRAGSYGYTF
TRBV5-1,NA,NA,TRBJ1-3,TGCGCCAGCAGCTGGAGTCCCCTTAACTCTGGAAACACCATATATTTT,CASSWSPLNSGNTIYF
TRBV9,NA,NA,TRBJ2-3,TGTGCCAGCAGCGTAGACCCCGGAGGAACCTCCACAGATACGCAGTATTTT,CASSVDPGGTSTDTQYF
TRBV5-1,NA,TRBD1,TRBJ2-1,TGCGCCAGCAGCCCCGGGACAGAAACCTACAATGAGCAGTTCTTC,CASSPGTETYNEQFF
TRBV19,NA,TRBD1,TRBJ1-6,TGTGCCAGTAGGGGACAGAGCTCCTATAATTCACCCCTCCACTTT,CASRGQSSYNSPLHF
TRBV5-6,NA,NA,TRBJ2-7,TGTGCCAGCACCCTTGGGGGGGCTACATCCCCCTACGAGCAGTACTTC,CASTLGGATSPYEQYF
TRBV18,NA,TRBD1,TRBJ2-7,TGTGCCAGCTCACTTGACAGGGGGAAGGGCGAGCAGTACTTC,CASSLDRGKGEQYF
TRBV10-3,NA,NA,TRBJ1-5,TGTGCCATCAGTGAAGGTCAGGGTCAGCCCCAGCATTTT,CAISEGQGQPQHF
TRBV4-2,once,TRBD2,TRBJ2-3,TGTGCCAGCAGCTCCAACGCGGGGGGTGGGTTTGATACGCAGTATTTT,CASSSNAGGGFDTQYF
TRBV19,few,NA,TRBJ1-5,TGTGCCAGTAGTGTCTACACAGGTAGCAATCAGCCCCAGCATTTT,CASSVYTGSNQPQHF
TRBV7-9,NA,NA,TRBJ1-1,TGTGCCAGCAGCACCGACGGGGGGCGAAACACTGAAGCTTTCTTT,CASSTDGGRNTEAFF
TRBV19,NA,NA,TRBJ1-1,TGTGCCAGTAGTATTCATGGGGGGGTGAACACTGAAGCTTTCTTT,CASSIHGGVNTEAFF
TRBV7-9,NA,TRBD1,TRBJ1-5,TGTGCCAGCAGCGCTATGGGACAGGGGGCCAATCAGCCCCAGCATTTT,CASSAMGQGANQPQHF
TRBV19,NA,TRBD1,TRBJ2-7,TGTGCCAGTAGTGAAGGGACAGTTAAGCAGTACTTC,CASSEGTVKQYF
TRBV7-6,NA,TRBD2,TRBJ2-5,TGTGCCAGCAGCCAAGGACTAGCGGGAGCGGAGACCCAGTACTTC,CASSQGLAGAETQYF
TRBV6-5,NA,TRBD1,TRBJ2-3,TGTGCCAGCAGTTTGGGACAGAGCACAGATACGCAGTATTTT,CASSLGQSTDTQYF
TRBV6-6,once,TRBD1,TRBJ2-7,TGTGCCAGCAGCTCTCCGGGACAGGGGACCTACGAGCAGTACTTC,CASSSPGQGTYEQYF
TRBV19,NA,TRBD1,TRBJ2-3,TGTGCCAGTAAACACCGGGACAGGGACACAGATACGCAGTATTTT,CASKHRDRDTDTQYF
TRBV19,NA,TRBD2,TRBJ2-1,TGTGCCAGCGAATCTTTCTTCGGTAGCGGGAGCTGGAATGAGCAGTTCTTC,CASESFFGSGSWNEQFF
TRBV9,NA,NA,TRBJ2-2,TGTGCCAGCAGCGGAGACGGGACTCCAGGGACCGGGGAGCTGTTTTTT,CASSGDGTPGTGELFF
TRBV25-1,NA,TRBD1,TRBJ1-2,TGTGCCAGCAGCCGGACAGGGGGATATGGCTACACCTTC,CASSRTGGYGYTF
TRBV7-6,NA,TRBD2,TRBJ2-1,TGTGCCGGCAGTCAACTAGCGGGAACCTACAATGAGCAGTTCTTC,CAGSQLAGTYNEQFF
TRBV5-1,few,TRBD1,TRBJ2-3,TGCGCCAGCAGCTTGGGCAGGGGGCAAGATACGCAGTATTTT,CASSLGRGQDTQYF
TRBV7-9,NA,TRBD2,TRBJ2-7,TGTTCCAGCAGCTTCAGCGGGACTTCTTCCTACGAGCAGTACTTC,CSSSFSGTSSYEQYF
TRBV11-1,NA,NA,TRBJ1-5,TGTGCCAGCAGCTCGCCGGGTGTGCCCCAGCATTTT,CASSSPGVPQHF
TRBV28,NA,NA,TRBJ2-7,TGTGCCAGCAGTTTACCACAGGGACCCTACGAGCAGTACTTC,CASSLPQGPYEQYF
TRBV5-8,NA,TRBD2,TRBJ2-1,TGTGCCAGCAGCTTGGGTGCGGGAGGGCCTGGGCAGTTCTTC,CASSLGAGGPGQFF
TRBV5-1,few,NA,TRBJ2-2,TGCGCCAGCAGCTTGGGGCTAGAGATCGGGGAGCTGTTTTTT,CASSLGLEIGELFF
TRBV7-3,NA,NA,TRBJ2-5,TGTGCCAGCAGCCCAGCACCGAGGGAGACCCAGTACTTC,CASSPAPRETQYF
TRBV9,NA,NA,TRBJ1-3,TGTGCCAGCAGCTTCGGGCAGGGGCCAAACTCTGGAAACACCATATATTTT,CASSFGQGPNSGNTIYF
TRBV9,NA,NA,TRBJ2-3,TGTGCCAGCAGCGCGACAGATACGCAGTATTTT,CASSATDTQYF
TRBV27,NA,NA,TRBJ1-5,TGTGCCAGCAGTTTATTGCTGGGGAGTGAGCCCCAGCATTTT,CASSLLLGSEPQHF
TRBV28,NA,NA,TRBJ1-3,TGTGCCAGCAGTTTGTCAGGGTATCGAAACACCATATATTTT,CASSLSGYRNTIYF
TRBV5-6,NA,NA,TRBJ1-1,TGTGCCAGCAGCTTCACTGCCAGGATGGGTGGGAACACTGAAGCTTTCTTT,CASSFTARMGGNTEAFF
TRBV5-1,NA,TRBD2,TRBJ2-7,TGCGCCAGCAGCTTGGGGGCGGGAGCCGCGTACGAGCAGTACTTC,CASSLGAGAAYEQYF
TRBV29-1,NA,NA,TRBJ1-5,TGCAGCGTTGGGCTCGGGGGGGTTGGGGTCGGTCAGCCCCAGCATTTT,CSVGLGGVGVGQPQHF